This entry is about one T cell receptor beta chain. This sample was taken from a study of blood T cell repertoires in COVID-19. The data were produced by immunoSEQ multiplex PCR, yet TCRdb's version contains in-frame clones alone and is incomplete. This table has some 180,000 clones, 84% appearing once. This receptor was obtained from a woman over 75 with COVID-19, enrolled during active disease. Material for sequencing was peripheral blood.

The CDR3 DNA sequence: TGTGCCAGCAGCAAAGAGCGGGGGGCGACCACAGATACGCAGTATTTT. Encoded protein: CASSKERGATTDTQYF. The chain couples TRBV21-1 to TRBJ2-3; no check of the table's D call, TRBD2, against the DNA was made. TRBV21-1 is marked as a pseudogene. This CDR3 region has 16 residues.